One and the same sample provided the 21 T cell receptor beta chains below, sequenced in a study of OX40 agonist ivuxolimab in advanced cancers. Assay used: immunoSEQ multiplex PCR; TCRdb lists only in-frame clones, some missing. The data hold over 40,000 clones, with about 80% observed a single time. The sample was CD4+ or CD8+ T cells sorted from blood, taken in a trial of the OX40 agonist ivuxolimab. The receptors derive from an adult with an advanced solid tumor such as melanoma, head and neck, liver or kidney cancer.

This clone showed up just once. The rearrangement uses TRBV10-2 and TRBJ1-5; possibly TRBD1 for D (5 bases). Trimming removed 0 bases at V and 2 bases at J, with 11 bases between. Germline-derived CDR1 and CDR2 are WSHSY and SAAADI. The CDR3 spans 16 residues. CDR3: CASSESIGTGNQPQHF. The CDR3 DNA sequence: TGCGCCAGCAGTGAGTCGATAGGGACGGGCAATCAGCCCCAGCATTTT.

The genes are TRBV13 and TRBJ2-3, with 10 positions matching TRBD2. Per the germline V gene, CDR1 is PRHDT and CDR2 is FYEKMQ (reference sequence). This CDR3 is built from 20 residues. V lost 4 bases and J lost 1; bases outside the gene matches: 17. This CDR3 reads CASSSSPGAGGVGGTDTQYF. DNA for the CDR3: TGTGCCAGCAGCTCCTCCCCGGGAGCGGGGGGGGTTGGGGGCACAGATACGCAGTATTTT.

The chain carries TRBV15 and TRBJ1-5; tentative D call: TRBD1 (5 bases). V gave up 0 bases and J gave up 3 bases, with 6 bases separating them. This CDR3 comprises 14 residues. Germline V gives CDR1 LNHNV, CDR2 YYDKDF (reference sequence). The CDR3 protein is CATSRDGANQPQHF. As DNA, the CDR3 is TGTGCCACCAGCAGAGATGGGGCCAATCAGCCCCAGCATTTT.

Here the CDR3 DNA reads TGTGCCAGCAGCCGAAGCGGGGGGGCCGGCAATGAGCAGTTCTTC. The encoded protein is CASSRSGGAGNEQFF. This chain uses TRBV14 with TRBJ2-1; 10 bases map to TRBD2. The CDR3 runs to 15 residues. Germline V CDR1 and CDR2: SGHDN, FVKESK. The V and J ends lost 4 bases and 6 bases, in that order; junction bases with no gene match: 6.

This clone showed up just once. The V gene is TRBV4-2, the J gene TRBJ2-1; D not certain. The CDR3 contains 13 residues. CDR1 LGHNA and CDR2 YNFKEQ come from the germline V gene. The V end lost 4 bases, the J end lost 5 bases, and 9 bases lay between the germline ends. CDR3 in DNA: TGTGCCAGCAGCCTTGGACCAAACAATGAGCAGTTCTTC. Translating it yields CASSLGPNNEQFF.

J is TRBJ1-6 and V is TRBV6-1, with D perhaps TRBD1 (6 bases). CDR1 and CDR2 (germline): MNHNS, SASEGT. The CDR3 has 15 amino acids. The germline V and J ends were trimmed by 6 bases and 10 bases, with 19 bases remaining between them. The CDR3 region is CASRDRQKLGSPLHF. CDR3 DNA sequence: TGTGCCAGCAGGGACAGACAGAAACTTGGCTCACCCCTCCACTTT.

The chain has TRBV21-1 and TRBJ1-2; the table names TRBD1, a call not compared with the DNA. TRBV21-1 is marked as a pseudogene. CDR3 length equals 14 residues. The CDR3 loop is CANVRAGGDYGYTF. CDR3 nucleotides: TGTGCCAACGTACGGGCAGGGGGCGACTATGGCTACACCTTC.

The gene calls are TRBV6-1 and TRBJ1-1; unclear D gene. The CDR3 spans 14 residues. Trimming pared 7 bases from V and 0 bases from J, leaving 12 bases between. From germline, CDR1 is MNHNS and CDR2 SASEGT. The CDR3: CASIWGTMNTEAFF. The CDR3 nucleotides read TGTGCCAGCATTTGGGGTACTATGAACACTGAAGCTTTCTTT.

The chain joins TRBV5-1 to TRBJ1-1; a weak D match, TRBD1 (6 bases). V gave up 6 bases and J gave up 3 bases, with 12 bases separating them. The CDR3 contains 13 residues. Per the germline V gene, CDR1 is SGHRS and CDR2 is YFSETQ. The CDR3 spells CASTSGADTEAFF. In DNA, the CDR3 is TGCGCCAGCACCTCAGGGGCTGACACTGAAGCTTTCTTT.

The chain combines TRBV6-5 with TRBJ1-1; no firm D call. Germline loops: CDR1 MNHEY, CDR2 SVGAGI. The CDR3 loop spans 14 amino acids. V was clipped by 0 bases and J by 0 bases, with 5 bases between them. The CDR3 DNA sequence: TGTGCCAGCAGTTACTCCTCTGTGAACACTGAAGCTTTCTTT. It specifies CASSYSSVNTEAFF.

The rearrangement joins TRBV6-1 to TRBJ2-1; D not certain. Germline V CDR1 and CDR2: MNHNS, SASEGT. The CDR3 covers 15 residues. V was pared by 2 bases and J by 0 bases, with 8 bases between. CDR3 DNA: TGTGCCAGCAGTGAATCAGCCCCCTCCTACAATGAGCAGTTCTTC. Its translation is CASSESAPSYNEQFF.

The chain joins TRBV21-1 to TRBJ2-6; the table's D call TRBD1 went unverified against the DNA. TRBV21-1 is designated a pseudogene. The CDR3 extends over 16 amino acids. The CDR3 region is CASSKAQNSGANVLTF. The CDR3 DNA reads TGTGCCAGCAGCAAAGCCCAGAATTCGGGGGCCAACGTCCTGACTTTC.

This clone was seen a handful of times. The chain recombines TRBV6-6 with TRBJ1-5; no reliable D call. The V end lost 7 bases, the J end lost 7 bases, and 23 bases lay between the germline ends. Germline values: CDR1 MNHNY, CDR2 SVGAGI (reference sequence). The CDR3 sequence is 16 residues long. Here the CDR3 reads CASNQPDPPRGQPQHF. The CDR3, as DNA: TGTGCCAGCAATCAGCCGGACCCACCAAGAGGCCAGCCCCAGCATTTT.

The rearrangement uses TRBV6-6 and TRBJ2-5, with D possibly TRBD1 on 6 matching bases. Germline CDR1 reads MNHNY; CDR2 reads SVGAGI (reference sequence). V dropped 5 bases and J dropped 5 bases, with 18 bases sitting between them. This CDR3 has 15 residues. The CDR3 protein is CASSLRDTLSETQYF. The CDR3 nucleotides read TGTGCCAGCAGTCTCCGGGACACCCTCAGCGAGACCCAGTACTTC.

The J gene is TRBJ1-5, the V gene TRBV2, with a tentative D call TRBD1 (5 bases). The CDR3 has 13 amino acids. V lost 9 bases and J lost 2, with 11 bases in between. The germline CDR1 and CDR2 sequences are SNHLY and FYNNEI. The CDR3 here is CASAWGGNQPQHF. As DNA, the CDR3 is TGTGCCAGTGCGTGGGGGGGCAATCAGCCCCAGCATTTT.

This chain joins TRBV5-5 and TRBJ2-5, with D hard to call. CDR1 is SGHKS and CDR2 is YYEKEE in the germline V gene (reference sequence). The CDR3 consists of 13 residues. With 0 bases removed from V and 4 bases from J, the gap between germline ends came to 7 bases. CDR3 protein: CASSLEPAETQYF. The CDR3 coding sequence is TGTGCCAGCAGCTTGGAACCTGCAGAGACCCAGTACTTC.

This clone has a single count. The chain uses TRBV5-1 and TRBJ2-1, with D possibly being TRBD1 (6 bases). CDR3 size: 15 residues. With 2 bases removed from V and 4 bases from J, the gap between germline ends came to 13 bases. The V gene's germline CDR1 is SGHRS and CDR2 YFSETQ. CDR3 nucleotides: TGCGCCAGCAGCTTCAACAGGGTTGGGTACAATGAGCAGTTCTTC. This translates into CASSFNRVGYNEQFF.

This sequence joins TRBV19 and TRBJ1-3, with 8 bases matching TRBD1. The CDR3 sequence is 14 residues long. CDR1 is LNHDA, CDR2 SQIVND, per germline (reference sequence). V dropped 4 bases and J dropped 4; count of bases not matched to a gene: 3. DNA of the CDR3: TGTGCCAGTAGTACCAGGACAGGGGGAAACACCATATATTTT. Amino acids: CASSTRTGGNTIYF.

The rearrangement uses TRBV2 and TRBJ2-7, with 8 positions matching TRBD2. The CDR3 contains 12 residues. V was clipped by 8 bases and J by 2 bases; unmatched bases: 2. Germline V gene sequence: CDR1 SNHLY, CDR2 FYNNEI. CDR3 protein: CASEGLAYEQYF. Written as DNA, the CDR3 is TGTGCCAGCGAGGGACTAGCCTACGAGCAGTACTTC.

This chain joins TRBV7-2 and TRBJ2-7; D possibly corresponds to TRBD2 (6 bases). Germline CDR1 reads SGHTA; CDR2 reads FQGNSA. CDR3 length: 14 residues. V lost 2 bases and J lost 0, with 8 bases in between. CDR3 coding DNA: TGTGCCAGCAGCTTATTAGCGGACTCCTACGAGCAGTACTTC. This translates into CASSLLADSYEQYF.

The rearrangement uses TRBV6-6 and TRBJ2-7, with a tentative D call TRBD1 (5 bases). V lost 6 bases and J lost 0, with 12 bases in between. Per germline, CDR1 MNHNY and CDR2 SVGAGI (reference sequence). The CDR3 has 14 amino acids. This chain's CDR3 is CASSRQRSSYEQYF. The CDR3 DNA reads TGTGCCAGCAGCCGACAGAGGAGCTCCTACGAGCAGTACTTC.